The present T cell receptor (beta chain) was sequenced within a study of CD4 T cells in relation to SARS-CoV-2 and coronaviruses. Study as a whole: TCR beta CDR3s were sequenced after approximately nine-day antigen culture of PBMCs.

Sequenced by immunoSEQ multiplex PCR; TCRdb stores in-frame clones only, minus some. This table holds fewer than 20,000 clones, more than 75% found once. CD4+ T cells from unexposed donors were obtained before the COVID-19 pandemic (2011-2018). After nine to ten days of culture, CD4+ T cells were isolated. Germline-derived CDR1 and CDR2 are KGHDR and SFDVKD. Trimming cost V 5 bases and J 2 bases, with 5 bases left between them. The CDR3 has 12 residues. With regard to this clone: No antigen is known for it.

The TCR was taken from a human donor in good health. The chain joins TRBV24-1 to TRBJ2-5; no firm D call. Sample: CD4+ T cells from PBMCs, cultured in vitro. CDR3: CATSGEQETQYF. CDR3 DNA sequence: TGTGCCACCAGTGGAGAACAAGAGACCCAGTACTTC.